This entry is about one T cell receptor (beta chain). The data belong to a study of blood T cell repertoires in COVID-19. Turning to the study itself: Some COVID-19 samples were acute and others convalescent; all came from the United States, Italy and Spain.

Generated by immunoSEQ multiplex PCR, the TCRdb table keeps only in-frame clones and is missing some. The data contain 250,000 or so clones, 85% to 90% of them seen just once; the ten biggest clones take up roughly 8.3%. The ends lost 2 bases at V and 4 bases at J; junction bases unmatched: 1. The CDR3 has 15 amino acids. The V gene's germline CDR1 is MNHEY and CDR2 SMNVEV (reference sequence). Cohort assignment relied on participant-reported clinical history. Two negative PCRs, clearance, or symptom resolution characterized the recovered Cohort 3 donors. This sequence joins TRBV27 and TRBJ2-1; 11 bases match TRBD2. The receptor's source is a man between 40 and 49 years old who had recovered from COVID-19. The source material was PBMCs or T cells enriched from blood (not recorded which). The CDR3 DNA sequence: TGTGCCAGCAGTTTAATAGCGGGAGGGTACAATGAGCAGTTCTTC. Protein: CASSLIAGGYNEQFF.